The clone carrying this T cell receptor beta chain has more than one count but fewer than ten. The antigen is unknown. The data stem from a study of shared clonotypes between healthy human individuals. At the level of the study: Aged between 18 and 49, the donors were a couple of women and a few men.

Study-level results: Clonotypes shared by all four sorted-subset donors had higher generation probabilities than non-shared clonotypes.

V was shortened by 1 base and J by 6 bases, with 16 bases between the two germline ends. Germline assignment: CDR1 MGHRA and CDR2 YSYEKL. This CDR3 has 16 amino acids. Splitting of each subset's genomic DNA was done evenly across several immunoSEQ plates. Generated by immunoSEQ multiplex PCR, the TCRdb table keeps only in-frame clones and is missing some. The top ten clones hold approximately 1.8% of a sample with 600,000 to 750,000 clones, over 55% of them seen once. The sequence came from a woman aged 25 to 39 in good health. Material: memory CD4+ T cells sorted from blood. The sample's subset: CD45RA-negative fraction. The chain couples TRBV4-1 to TRBJ2-1, with D possibly matching TRBD2 (6 bases). The CDR3 DNA reads TGCGCCAGCAGCCAAGGTGACGGGAGCCGGGGCAATGAGCAGTTCTTC. This gives the protein CASSQGDGSRGNEQFF.